Below are 14 T cell receptor beta chains sequenced from a single sample in a study of blood T cells in healthy people across ages. For the second PCR, which ran for 7 to 11 cycles, a sample-barcoded 5' primer and a J-beta primer mix were used. TCRdb ran MiXCR on the 5' RACE reads and lists one entry per CDR3 protein. Of some 1.5 million distinct CDR3 sequences listed, under 30% are singletons. Input material: blood. These receptors came from a woman in her thirties in good health.

The chain combines TRBV30 with TRBJ2-2; TRBD1 aligns across 7 bases. The CDR3 consists of 13 residues. V lost 3 bases and J lost 4; bases outside the gene matches: 2. CDR1 and CDR2 (germline): GTSNPN, SVGIG (reference sequence). The DNA for the CDR3 is TGTGCCTGGAGCCGGACAGGCACCGGGGAGCTGTTTTTT. Protein product: CAWSRTGTGELFF.

This clonotype showed up just a few times. V usage is TRBV4-1 and J usage is TRBJ2-3; 14 bases fit TRBD2. With V trimmed by 0 bases and J by 1 base, 6 bases remained unmatched. Per germline, CDR1 MGHRA and CDR2 YSYEKL. The CDR3 spans 19 residues. CDR3 nucleotides: TGCGCCAGCAGCCAAGAGCGACTAGCGGGGGGGCAGGGCACAGATACGCAGTATTTT. It translates to CASSQERLAGGQGTDTQYF.

This clonotype was detected a few times. This rearrangement joins TRBV5-1 to TRBJ2-1; D is possibly TRBD2 (7 bases). The ends were cut back, 4 bases at V and 8 bases at J, with 16 bases in the middle. This CDR3 has 14 residues. The germline CDR1 and CDR2 sequences are SGHRS and YFSETQ. The CDR3 DNA reads TGCGCCAGCAGCCCCCGGGGAGGGGGAGATGAGCAGTTCTTC. Its protein product is CASSPRGGGDEQFF.

This clonotype was counted only a few times. This rearrangement joins TRBV29-1 to TRBJ2-1; D is uncertain. Trimming shortened V by 7 bases and J by 0 bases, and 19 bases separated the two germline ends. The CDR3 is 16 residues long. CDR1 and CDR2 from the germline V gene are SQVTM and ANQGSEA. The CDR3 here is CSASYGLYLSYNEQFF. As DNA, the CDR3 is TGCAGCGCCTCCTATGGTCTTTACCTCTCCTACAATGAGCAGTTCTTC.

The DNA of the CDR3 is TGTGCCTGGACAGGGCCCTCCTTCAACTATGGCTACACCTTC. It yields the protein CAWTGPSFNYGYTF. The V gene is TRBV30, the J gene TRBJ1-2; perhaps TRBD1 as D (5 bases). The germline CDR1 and CDR2 sequences are GTSNPN and SVGIG (reference sequence). The CDR3 is 14 residues long. Trimming cost V 4 bases and J 2 bases, with 14 bases left between them.

This clonotype was found a few times. This chain uses TRBV14 with TRBJ1-2, with 9 bases identical to TRBD1. The CDR3 loop spans 15 amino acids. Germline CDR1 SGHDN, CDR2 FVKESK. V shed 4 bases, J shed 8 bases, and the junction held 11 bases outside the gene matches. CDR3 sequence (DNA): TGTGCCAGCAGCCGAGCCGGGACAGGGTATTACGGCTACACCTTC. Its translation: CASSRAGTGYYGYTF. Full variable domain (missing parts from reference TRBV14 and TRBJ1-2): EAGVTQFPSHSVIEKGQTVTLRCDPISGHDNLYWYRRVMGKEIKFLLHFVKESKQDESGMPNNRFLAERTGGTYSTLKVQPAELEDSGVYFCASSRAGTGYYGYTFGSGTRLTVV.

In this sample, this clonotype turned up a few times. The chain joins TRBV29-1 to TRBJ2-3, with 7 bases fitting TRBD1. The CDR3 is 13 amino acids. Per germline, CDR1 SQVTM and CDR2 ANQGSEA. The J segment lost 4 bases and the V segment lost 7 bases, leaving 8 bases of the junction unmatched. The CDR3 spells CSAGQVLADTQYF. The DNA for the CDR3 is TGCAGCGCTGGACAGGTCTTGGCAGATACGCAGTATTTT.

The chain links TRBV7-9 to TRBJ2-5; 8 nucleotides line up with TRBD1. The junction had 16 bases not matched to a gene; V was cut back by 5 bases and J by 11 bases. Germline V lookup: CDR1 SEHNR, CDR2 FQNEAQ (reference sequence). This CDR3 contains 15 residues. CDR3 coding DNA: TGTGCCAGCAGCGCCGGACAGGGTGCCGACAATGAGCAGTACTTC. It yields the protein CASSAGQGADNEQYF.

This clonotype occurred once. The J gene is TRBJ1-3, the V gene TRBV5-1; D call uncertain. CDR3 length: 14 residues. Germline-derived CDR1 and CDR2 are SGHRS and YFSETQ. Deletions cut 2 bases from V and 2 bases from J, with 8 bases between. The CDR3 loop reads CASSFGETGNTIYF. The CDR3 DNA reads TGCGCCAGCAGCTTCGGGGAGACTGGAAACACCATATATTTT.

This clonotype was picked up many times. Germline is not matched at one junction end, which may reflect a read error. The chain has TRBV5-1 and TRBJ2-7, with 11 bases aligning to TRBD1. Germline V gene sequence: CDR1 SGHRS, CDR2 YFSETQ. The CDR3 spans 13 residues. This CDR3 reads CASSPGTGGEQYF. DNA for the CDR3: TGTGCCAGCAGCCCCGGGACAGGGGGCGAGCAGTACTTC.

This clonotype was detected ten times or more. This sequence joins TRBV29-1 and TRBJ2-3; no definite D call. Trimming took off 4 bases at V and 4 bases at J, with 9 bases between the two ends. This CDR3 is 12 amino acids long. CDR1 and CDR2 from the germline V gene are SQVTM and ANQGSEA. In nucleotides, the CDR3 is TGCAGCGTTGTTAGGGTTGCAGATACGCAGTATTTT. Protein product: CSVVRVADTQYF.

The rearrangement uses TRBV20-1 and TRBJ2-5; D possibly uses TRBD1 or TRBD2 (6 bases each). V gave up 0 bases and J gave up 1 base, with 12 bases separating them. Germline V gene data show CDR1 as DFQATT and CDR2 as SNEGSKA (reference sequence). CDR3 length: 15 residues. The CDR3 DNA follows: TGCAGTGCTAGAGATGGAGGGGGACCCCAAGAGACCCAGTACTTC. It is translated as CSARDGGGPQETQYF.

This clonotype was counted only a few times. The chain's CDR3 is CASSDLGLDSYNEQFF. The CDR3 nucleotides are TGCGCCAGCAGTGACCTCGGACTAGACTCCTACAATGAGCAGTTCTTC. This sequence joins TRBV10-2 and TRBJ2-1; TRBD2 aligns across 7 bases. This CDR3 spans 16 amino acids. V lost 3 bases and J lost 0; bases outside the gene matches: 5. Germline V gene lookup returns CDR1 WSHSY and CDR2 SAAADI.

This chain connects TRBV5-4 to TRBJ2-5; 9 nucleotides line up with TRBD1. This CDR3 has 15 amino acids. Germline V gene data show CDR1 as SGHNT and CDR2 as YYREEE (reference sequence). Germline trimming cut 4 bases from V and 5 bases from J; bases unmatched to any gene: 9. CDR3 residues: CASSLQGAIRETQYF. CDR3 coding DNA: TGTGCCAGCAGCCTACAGGGGGCGATAAGGGAGACCCAGTACTTC.